The present T cell receptor (beta chain) was sequenced within a study of blood T cell repertoires in COVID-19. The wider study: Material from acute and convalescent COVID-19 was sourced from the United States, Italy and Spain. The cDNA or gDNA used as material had been derived from T cells, B-cell-depleted T cells, or PBMCs.

Profiling relied on immunoSEQ multiplex PCR, and the TCRdb table lists in-frame clones only, not all of them. The sample comprises some 20,000 clones, roughly 90% of which are singletons, and about 18% rests with the top ten. Losses at the gene ends were 4 bases for V and 7 bases for J; bases not matched to a gene: 5. Looked up from germline, CDR1 is SQVTM and CDR2 is ANQGSEA. CDR3 length equals 12 residues. What was sequenced was peripheral blood. The chain is built from TRBV29-1 and TRBJ1-1; 8 bases agree with TRBD1. This clonotype was sampled from a human donor with acute or convalescent COVID-19. The donor label of this sample is uncertain. DNA of the CDR3: TGCAGCGTTGCAGGGGGCAAGAGTGAAGCTTTCTTT. It specifies CSVAGGKSEAFF.